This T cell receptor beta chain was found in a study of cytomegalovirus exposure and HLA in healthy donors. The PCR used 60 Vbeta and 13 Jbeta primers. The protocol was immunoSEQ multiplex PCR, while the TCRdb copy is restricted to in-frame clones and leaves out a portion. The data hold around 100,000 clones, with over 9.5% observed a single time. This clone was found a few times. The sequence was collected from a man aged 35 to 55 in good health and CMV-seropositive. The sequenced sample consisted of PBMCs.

As DNA, the CDR3 is TGCGCCAGTTCTGAGTACTACGAGCAGTACTTC. This encodes CASSEYYEQYF. The J gene is TRBJ2-7, the V gene TRBV5-1; D is ambiguous. From germline, CDR1 is SGHRS and CDR2 YFSETQ. The CDR3 has 11 amino acids. V dropped 8 bases and J dropped 3 bases, with 9 bases sitting between them.